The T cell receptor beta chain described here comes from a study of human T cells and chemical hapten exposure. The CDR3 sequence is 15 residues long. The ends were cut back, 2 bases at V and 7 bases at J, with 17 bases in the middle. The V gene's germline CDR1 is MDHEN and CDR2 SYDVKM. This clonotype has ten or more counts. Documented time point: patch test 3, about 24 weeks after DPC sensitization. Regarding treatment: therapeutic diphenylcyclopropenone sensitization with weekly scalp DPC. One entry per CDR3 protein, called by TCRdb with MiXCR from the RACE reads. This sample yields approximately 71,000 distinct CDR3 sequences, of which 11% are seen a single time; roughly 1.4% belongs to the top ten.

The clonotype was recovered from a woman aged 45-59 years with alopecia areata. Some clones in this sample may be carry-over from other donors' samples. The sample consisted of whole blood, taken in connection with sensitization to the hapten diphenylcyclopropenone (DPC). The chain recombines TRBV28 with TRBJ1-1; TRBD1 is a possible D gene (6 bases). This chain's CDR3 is CASSLGGGGRVEAFF. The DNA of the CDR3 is TGTGCCAGCAGTTTAGGCGGAGGGGGACGTGTTGAAGCTTTCTTT.